This T cell receptor beta chain was observed in a study of T cells in Graves' hyperthyroidism and ophthalmopathy. This clonotype has just a few counts. The V end lost 5 bases, the J end lost 2 bases, and 16 bases lay between the germline ends. Germline V gene lookup returns CDR1 SEHNR and CDR2 FQNEAQ (reference sequence). The CDR3 consists of 15 residues. The CDR3 regions of TCR beta were amplified from RNA transcripts. Using the HTBI primer set, a first-round RT-PCR was run on the TCR CDR3. TCRdb re-analysed the multiplex PCR reads in MiXCR, keeping a single row per CDR3 protein. The sample yields about 600,000 distinct CDR3 sequences, around 14% seen once. Clinical Activity Scores of at least 3, NOSPECS grades of at least 4 and durations under 3 months characterized ophthalmopathy patients. On the basis of clinical symptoms, serum thyroxine and TRAb, thyroid ultrasound and orbital computed tomography, diagnoses were made.

The receptor was isolated from a woman in her late teens or twenties with Graves' ophthalmopathy. Sequenced: blood. The chain employs TRBV7-9 and TRBJ2-7, with D perhaps matching TRBD1 (6 bases). The CDR3, as DNA: TGTGCCAGCAGCCTGACAGGCCCCACCACCTACGAGCAGTACTTC. Translated, it gives CASSLTGPTTYEQYF. The variable domain in full, completed from reference TRBV7-9 and TRBJ2-7, reads DTGVSQNPRHKITKRGQNVTFRCDPISEHNRLYWYRQTLGQGPEFLTYFQNEAQLEKSRLLSDRFSAERPKGSFSTLEIQRTEQGDSAMYLCASSLTGPTTYEQYFGPGTRLTVT.